The T cell receptor (beta chain) under discussion was sequenced for a study of blood T cell repertoires in COVID-19. Study-wide context: Samples came from the United States, Italy and Spain, spanning acute and convalescent COVID-19. From T cells, B-cell-depleted T cells, or PBMCs came the material, which was cDNA or gDNA.

Germline V gene sequence: CDR1 SGHTA, CDR2 FQGNSA. This CDR3 contains 17 residues. Trimming shortened V by 2 bases and J by 4 bases, and 19 bases separated the two germline ends. Study processing details: Estimates of nucleated cell counts were drawn from the amplification of reference gene primers. Generated by immunoSEQ multiplex PCR, the TCRdb table keeps only in-frame clones and is missing some. For V, J and clone size, that table is used; D and trimming come from the DNA. The sample has some 120,000 clones; 85% to 90% are singletons. The source material was peripheral blood. The rearrangement joins TRBV7-2 to TRBJ2-3, with D perhaps matching TRBD2 (6 bases). The sequence came from a woman aged 80 or older with acute or convalescent COVID-19. CDR3 amino acids: CASSLIGGVGLSDTQYF. For the CDR3, the DNA is TGTGCCAGCAGCTTAATCGGGGGAGTGGGACTGTCAGATACGCAGTATTTT. The full variable domain, rest sourced from reference TRBV7-2 and TRBJ2-3, is GAGVSQSPSNKVTEKGKDVELRCDPISGHTALYWYRQSLGQGLEFLIYFQGNSAPDKSGLPSDRFSAERTGGSVSTLTIQRTQQEDSAVYLCASSLIGGVGLSDTQYFGPGTRLTVL.